This T cell receptor beta chain was observed in a study of cytomegalovirus exposure and HLA in healthy donors. Libraries were prepared by immunoSEQ multiplex PCR; TCRdb keeps only in-frame clonotypes and omits some of them. In the table there are a few hundred thousand clones, roughly 85% of which are singletons. Broader study findings: In vitro assays verified that three CMV-associated chains recognized CMV antigens specifically. The study listed 150 to 200 cytomegalovirus-associated TCR beta chains.

Separate from the roughly 720-subject first cohort was the approximately 120-subject validation cohort, to which the donors belonged. As for this clone: Its specificity is not known.

This sequence originates from a woman between 18 and 29 years old in good health and CMV-seronegative. Material: PBMCs.

CDR3 nucleotides: TGTGCCACCAATCCGACGACAGGCCCCACTGAAGCTTTCTTT. It translates to CATNPTTGPTEAFF. The V and J genes are TRBV5-6 and TRBJ1-1, with D possibly being TRBD1 (6 bases). The CDR3 totals 14 residues. Germline V gene sequence: CDR1 SGHDT, CDR2 YYEEEE. The V and J ends lost 9 bases and 4 bases respectively, with 19 bases between them.